This T cell receptor (beta chain) was observed in a study of breast tumors, draining lymph nodes, adjacent tissues. Points on this clonotype: The antigen is unknown.

This CDR3 contains 18 residues. Germline V gene lookup returns CDR1 KGHDR and CDR2 SFDVKD. J was trimmed by 5 bases and V by 7 bases; bases with no gene match: 21. Regarding the study as a whole: The lymph node origin of tumor T cells was framed as consistent with a hypothesis, not demonstrated. The data were judged consistent with most tumor T cells coming from lymph node and expanding in tumor. Compared with lymph nodes, tumors were less diverse; compared with nontumor tissue, more.

The lymph nodes were axillary draining lymph nodes from breast cancer patients. Each CDR3 protein gets one entry after TCRdb re-called the multiplex PCR reads with MiXCR. The sample comprises 270,000 or so distinct CDR3 sequences, about 33% of which are singletons, and 1.1% rests with the top ten. The source is a female donor with breast cancer. Some clones in this sample may be carry-over from other donors' samples. Material for sequencing was axillary lymph node tissue. V is TRBV24-1 and J is TRBJ1-2; 7 nucleotides align to TRBD1. For the CDR3, the DNA is TGTGCCACCAGCCGGGACAGCCTCGACGGGGATGGGCCTTATGGCTACACCTTC. Translation gives CATSRDSLDGDGPYGYTF.